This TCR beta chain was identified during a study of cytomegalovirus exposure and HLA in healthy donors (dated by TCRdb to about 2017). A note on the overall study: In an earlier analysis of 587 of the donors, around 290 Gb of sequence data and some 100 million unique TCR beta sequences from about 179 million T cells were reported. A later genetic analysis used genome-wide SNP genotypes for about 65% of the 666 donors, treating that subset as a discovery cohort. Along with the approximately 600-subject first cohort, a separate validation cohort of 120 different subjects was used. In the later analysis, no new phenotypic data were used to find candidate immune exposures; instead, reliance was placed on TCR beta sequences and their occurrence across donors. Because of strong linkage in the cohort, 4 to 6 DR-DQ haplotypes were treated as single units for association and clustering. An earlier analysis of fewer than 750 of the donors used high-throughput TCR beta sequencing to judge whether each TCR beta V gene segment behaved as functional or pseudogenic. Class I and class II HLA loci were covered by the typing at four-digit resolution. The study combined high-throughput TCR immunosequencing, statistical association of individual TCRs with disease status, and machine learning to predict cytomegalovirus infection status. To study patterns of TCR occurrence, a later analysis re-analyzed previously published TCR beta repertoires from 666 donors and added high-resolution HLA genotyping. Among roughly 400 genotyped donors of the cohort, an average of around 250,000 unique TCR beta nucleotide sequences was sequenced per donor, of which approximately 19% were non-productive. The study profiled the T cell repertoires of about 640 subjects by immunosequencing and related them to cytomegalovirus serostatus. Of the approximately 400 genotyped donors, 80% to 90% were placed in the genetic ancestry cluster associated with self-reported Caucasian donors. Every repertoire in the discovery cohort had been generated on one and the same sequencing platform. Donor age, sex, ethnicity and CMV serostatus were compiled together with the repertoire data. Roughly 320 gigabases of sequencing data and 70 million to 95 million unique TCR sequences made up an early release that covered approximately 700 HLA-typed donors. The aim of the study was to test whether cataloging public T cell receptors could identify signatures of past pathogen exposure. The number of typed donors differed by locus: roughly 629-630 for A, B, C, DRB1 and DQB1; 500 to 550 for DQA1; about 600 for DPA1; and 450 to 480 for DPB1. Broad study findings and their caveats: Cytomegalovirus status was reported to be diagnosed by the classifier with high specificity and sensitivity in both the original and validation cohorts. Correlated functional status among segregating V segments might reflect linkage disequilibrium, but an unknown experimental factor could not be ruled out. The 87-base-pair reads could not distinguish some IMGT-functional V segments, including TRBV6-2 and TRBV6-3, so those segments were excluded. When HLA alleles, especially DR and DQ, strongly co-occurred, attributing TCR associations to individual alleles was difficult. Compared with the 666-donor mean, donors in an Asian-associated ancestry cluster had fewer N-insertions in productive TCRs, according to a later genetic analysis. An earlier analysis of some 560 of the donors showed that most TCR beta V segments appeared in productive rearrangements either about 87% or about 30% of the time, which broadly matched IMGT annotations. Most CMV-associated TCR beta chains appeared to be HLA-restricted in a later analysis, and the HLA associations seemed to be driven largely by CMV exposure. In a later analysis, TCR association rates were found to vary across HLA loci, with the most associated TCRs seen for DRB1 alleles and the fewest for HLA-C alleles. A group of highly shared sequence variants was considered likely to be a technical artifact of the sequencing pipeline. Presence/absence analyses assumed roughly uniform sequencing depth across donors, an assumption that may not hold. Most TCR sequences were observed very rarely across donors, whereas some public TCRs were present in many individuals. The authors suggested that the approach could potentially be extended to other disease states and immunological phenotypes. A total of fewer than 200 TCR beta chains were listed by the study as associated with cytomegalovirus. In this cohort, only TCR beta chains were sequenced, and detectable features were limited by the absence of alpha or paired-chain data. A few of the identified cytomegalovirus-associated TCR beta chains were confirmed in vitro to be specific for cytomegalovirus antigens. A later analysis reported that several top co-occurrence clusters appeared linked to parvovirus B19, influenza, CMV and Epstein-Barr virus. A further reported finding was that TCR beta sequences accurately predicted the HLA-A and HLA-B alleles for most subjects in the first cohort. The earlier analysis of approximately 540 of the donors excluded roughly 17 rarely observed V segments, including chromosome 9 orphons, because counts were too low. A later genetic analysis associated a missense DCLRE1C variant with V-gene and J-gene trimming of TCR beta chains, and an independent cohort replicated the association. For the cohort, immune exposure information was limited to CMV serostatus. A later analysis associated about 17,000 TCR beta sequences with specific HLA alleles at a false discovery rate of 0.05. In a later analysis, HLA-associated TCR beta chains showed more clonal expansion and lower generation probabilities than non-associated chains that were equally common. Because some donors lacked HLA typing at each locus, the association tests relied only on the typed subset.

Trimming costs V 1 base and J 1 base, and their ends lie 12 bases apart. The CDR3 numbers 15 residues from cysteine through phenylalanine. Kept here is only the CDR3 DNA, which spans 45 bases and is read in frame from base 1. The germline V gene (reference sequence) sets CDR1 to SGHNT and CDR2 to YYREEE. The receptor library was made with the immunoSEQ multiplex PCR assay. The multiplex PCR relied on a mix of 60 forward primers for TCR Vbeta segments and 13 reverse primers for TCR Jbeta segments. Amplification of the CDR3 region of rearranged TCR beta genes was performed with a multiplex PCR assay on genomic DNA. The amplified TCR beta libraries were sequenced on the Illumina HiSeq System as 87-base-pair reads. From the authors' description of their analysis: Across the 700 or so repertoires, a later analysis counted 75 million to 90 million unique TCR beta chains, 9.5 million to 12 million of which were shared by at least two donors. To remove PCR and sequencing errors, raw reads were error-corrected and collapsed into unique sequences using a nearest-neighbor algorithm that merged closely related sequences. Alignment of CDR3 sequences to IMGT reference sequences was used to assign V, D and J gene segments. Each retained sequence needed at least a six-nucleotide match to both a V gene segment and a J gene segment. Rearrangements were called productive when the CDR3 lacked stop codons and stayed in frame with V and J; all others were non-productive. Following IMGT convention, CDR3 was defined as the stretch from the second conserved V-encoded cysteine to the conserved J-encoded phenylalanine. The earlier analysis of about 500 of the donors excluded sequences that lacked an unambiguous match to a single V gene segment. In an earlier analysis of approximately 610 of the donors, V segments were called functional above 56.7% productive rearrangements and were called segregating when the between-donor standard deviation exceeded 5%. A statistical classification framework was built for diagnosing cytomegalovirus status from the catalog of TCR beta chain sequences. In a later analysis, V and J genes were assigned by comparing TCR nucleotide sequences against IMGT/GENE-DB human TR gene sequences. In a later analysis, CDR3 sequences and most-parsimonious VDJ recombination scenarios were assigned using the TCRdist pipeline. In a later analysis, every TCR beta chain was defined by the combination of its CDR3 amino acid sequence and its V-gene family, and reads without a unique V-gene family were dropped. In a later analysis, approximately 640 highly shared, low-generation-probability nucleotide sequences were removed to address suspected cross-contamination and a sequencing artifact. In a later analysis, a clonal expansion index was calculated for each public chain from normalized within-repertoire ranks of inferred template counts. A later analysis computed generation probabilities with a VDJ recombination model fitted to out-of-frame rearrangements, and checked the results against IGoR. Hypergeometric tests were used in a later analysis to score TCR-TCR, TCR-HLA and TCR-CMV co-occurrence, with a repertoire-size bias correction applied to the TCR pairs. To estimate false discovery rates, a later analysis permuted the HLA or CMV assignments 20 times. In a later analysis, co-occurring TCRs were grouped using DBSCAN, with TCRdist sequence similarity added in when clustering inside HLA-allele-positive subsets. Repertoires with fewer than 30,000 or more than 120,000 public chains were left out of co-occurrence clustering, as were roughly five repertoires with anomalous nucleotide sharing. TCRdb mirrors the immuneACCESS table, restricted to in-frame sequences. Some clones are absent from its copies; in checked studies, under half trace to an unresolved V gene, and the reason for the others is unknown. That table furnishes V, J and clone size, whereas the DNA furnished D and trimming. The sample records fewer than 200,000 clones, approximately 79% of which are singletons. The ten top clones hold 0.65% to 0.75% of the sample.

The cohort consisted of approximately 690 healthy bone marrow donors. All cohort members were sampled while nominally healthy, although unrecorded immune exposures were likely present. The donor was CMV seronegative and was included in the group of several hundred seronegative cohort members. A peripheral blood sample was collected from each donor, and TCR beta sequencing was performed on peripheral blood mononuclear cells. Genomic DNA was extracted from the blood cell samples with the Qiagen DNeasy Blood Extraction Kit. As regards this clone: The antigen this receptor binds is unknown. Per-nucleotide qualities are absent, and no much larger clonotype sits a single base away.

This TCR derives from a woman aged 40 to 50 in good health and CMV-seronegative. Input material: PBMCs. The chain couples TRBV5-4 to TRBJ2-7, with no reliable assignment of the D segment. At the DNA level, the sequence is TGTGCCAGCAGCTTGAGCCTAGGAGTGTCCTACGAGCAGTACTTC. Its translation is CASSLSLGVSYEQYF.